This T cell receptor (beta chain) originates from a study of a mutant IDH1 vaccine in newly diagnosed glioma. Study details: Of treated patients, about 60% were men and 37.5% women, averaging about 40 years. Antecedent treatment encompassed radiotherapy, temozolomide, or their combination; the majority received both.

Concerning this clone itself: What it binds is unknown.

Some clones are missing from TCRdb's copy, which holds only in-frame ones; the method was immunoSEQ multiplex PCR. This sample carries some 33,000 clones, around 82% of them seen once, and the ten largest clones take about 24%. Time point of the sample: week 11, during vaccination. Doses of 300 ug of mutant IDH1 20-mer peptide were given with topical imiquimod. Sequencing used PBMCs, obtained from a glioma patient whose treatment included an IDH1 peptide vaccine. The clonotype comes from a man aged 30-40 years with glioma.

CDR3 nucleotide sequence: TGCAGCGTAGTCTTAAGCTCTGGAAACACCATATATTTT. It specifies CSVVLSSGNTIYF. The chain recombines TRBV29-1 with TRBJ1-3; D call uncertain. V was trimmed by 6 bases and J by 0 bases, leaving 9 bases between them. This CDR3 is built from 13 residues. Per the germline V gene, CDR1 is SQVTM and CDR2 is ANQGSEA.